The rows below give T cell receptor beta chains drawn from one sample of a study of beta chain features in type 1 diabetes. Using immunoSEQ multiplex PCR, the repertoire was profiled, and TCRdb retains in-frame clones only, with some absent. This table holds fewer than 250,000 clones, 9% to 10% found once. Material: naive CD4+ T cells from blood. The source of these receptors is a woman younger than 30 in good health. Both conserved end residues are part of each CDR3.

v_gene	CDR3aa
TRBV7-9	CASSPGQVLGSYEQYF
TRBV7-2	CASSPVAGSSYNEQFF
TRBV6-6	CASSPSGRALDEQYF
TRBV30	CAWSVNAGGGEQFF
TRBV30	CAGGLAGAGETQYF
TRBV18	CASSPLGTSGGAYNEQFF
TRBV18	CASSPLGQTNTEAFF
TRBV9	CASSVGTGNEQFF
TRBV11-1	CASSLVGGLAEQFF
TRBV7-9	CASSHGETQYF
TRBV7-9	CASRRAGTNTGELFF
TRBV7-9	CASSLSAGDGRETQYF
TRBV5-1	CASSSDRGTYGYTF
TRBV19	CASSSGTNEKLFF
TRBV19	CASRRGQGYEQYF
TRBV6-5	CASSYGAQSQGYEQYF
TRBV11-2	CASRFQGELNTEAFF
TRBV19	CASSIGQVGTEAFF
TRBV7-9	CASSSHLAGGETQYF
TRBV14	CASEPLTGTYNEQFF
TRBV7-9	CASSLPMGQQETQYF
TRBV29-1	CSVESIGDHEKLFF
TRBV6-1	CAITPPGSGELFF
TRBV7-9	CASSFSNQPQHF
TRBV6-6	CASSPKNDYEQYF
TRBV7-9	CASSLRSGLNNEQFF
TRBV30	CACQGSNAYNEQFF
TRBV6-5	CASSSGETQYF
TRBV5-1	CASSLTSGGSGELFF
TRBV9	CASSAVSRHLNF
TRBV5-1	CASSLRAGNTIYF
TRBV11-2	CASSSYPGGGETQYF
TRBV28	CASSLYLASSDTQYF
TRBV7-9	CASSSRTGAGAFF
TRBV15	CATSRDGVGRQDF
TRBV9	CASSVALRGFGELFF
TRBV6-5	CASSRAHSYNEQFF
TRBV28	CASSSGTENVYEQYF
TRBV15	CATSRDPGLAGGPSSYEQYF
TRBV7-2	CASERGLGGETQYF